These T cell receptor beta chains were read from a single sample in a study of cytomegalovirus exposure and HLA in healthy donors. The repertoire was sequenced with immunoSEQ multiplex PCR; TCRdb's copy has only in-frame clones and lacks some. Of fewer than 250,000 clones detected, about three quarters appear once; the ten largest clones hold around 1.9%. Material: PBMCs. Every receptor here comes from a male donor in good health and CMV-seronegative. Each CDR3 is given with its conserved first and last residue. Each record gives: D gene, V gene, J gene, CDR3 protein. D genes are given only for firm matches.

D: NA; V: TRBV19; J: TRBJ1-5; CDR3: CASSSNRDDQPQHF
D: TRBD1; V: TRBV28; J: TRBJ2-7; CDR3: CASSSGTGDREQYF
D: NA; V: TRBV30; J: TRBJ2-1; CDR3: CALRVGGPVNEQFF
D: NA; V: TRBV6-1; J: TRBJ2-1; CDR3: CASSEVLRVINEQFF
D: NA; V: TRBV27; J: TRBJ2-5; CDR3: CASSLRGWETQYF
D: TRBD1; V: TRBV4-1; J: TRBJ1-1; CDR3: CASSQEQGPTEAFF
D: NA; V: TRBV13; J: TRBJ2-7; CDR3: CASSPRRGGSSYEQYF
D: NA; V: TRBV28; J: TRBJ1-1; CDR3: CASSSGQNTEAFF
D: TRBD1; V: TRBV5-1; J: TRBJ1-5; CDR3: CASSPGTGGSQPQHF
D: TRBD1; V: TRBV5-1; J: TRBJ1-4; CDR3: CASSMTGLAEKLFF
D: NA; V: TRBV2; J: TRBJ2-1; CDR3: CASSPPGFGEQFF
D: TRBD1; V: TRBV14; J: TRBJ1-2; CDR3: CASSLDRRAEWGYTF
D: TRBD1; V: TRBV19; J: TRBJ2-1; CDR3: CASSTGGRSYNEQFF
D: TRBD1; V: TRBV27; J: TRBJ2-7; CDR3: CASAATGRYEQYF
D: TRBD1; V: TRBV12-5; J: TRBJ1-2; CDR3: CASGALGRGKRGYTF
D: TRBD1; V: TRBV2; J: TRBJ1-6; CDR3: CARQGAGSPLHF
D: NA; V: TRBV27; J: TRBJ2-7; CDR3: CASSLPISGEQYF
D: TRBD1; V: TRBV5-4; J: TRBJ1-2; CDR3: CASSRETGVDYGYTF
D: TRBD1; V: TRBV6-6; J: TRBJ1-2; CDR3: CASSSGQLTNYGYTF
D: NA; V: TRBV5-1; J: TRBJ2-7; CDR3: CASSSSSVPREREFEQYF